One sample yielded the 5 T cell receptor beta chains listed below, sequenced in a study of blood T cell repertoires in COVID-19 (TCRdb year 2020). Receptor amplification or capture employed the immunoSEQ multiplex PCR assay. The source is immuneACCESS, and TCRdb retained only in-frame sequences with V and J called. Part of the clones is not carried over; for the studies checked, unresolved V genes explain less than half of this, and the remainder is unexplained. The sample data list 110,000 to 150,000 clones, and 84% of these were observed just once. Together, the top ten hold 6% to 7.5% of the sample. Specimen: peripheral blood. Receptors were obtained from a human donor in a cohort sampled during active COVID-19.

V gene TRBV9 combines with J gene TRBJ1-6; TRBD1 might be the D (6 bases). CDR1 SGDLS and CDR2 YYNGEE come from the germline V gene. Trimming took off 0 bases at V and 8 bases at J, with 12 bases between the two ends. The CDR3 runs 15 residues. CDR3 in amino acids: CASSVGDTRDSPLHF. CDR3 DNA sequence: TGTGCCAGCAGCGTAGGGGACACGAGAGATTCACCCCTCCACTTT.

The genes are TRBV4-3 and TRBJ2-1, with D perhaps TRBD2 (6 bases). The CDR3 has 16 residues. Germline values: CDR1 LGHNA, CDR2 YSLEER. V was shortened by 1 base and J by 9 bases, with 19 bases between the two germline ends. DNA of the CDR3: TGCGCCAGCAGCCAAGTAGGGACTCCTCCCTGGGGTGAGCAGTTCTTC. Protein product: CASSQVGTPPWGEQFF.

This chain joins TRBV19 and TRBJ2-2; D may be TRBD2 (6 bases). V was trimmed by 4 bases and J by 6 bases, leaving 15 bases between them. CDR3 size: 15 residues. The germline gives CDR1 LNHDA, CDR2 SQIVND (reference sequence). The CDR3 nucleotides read TGTGCCAGTAGTACGGGGCAGACGGGGGCCGGGGAGCTGTTTTTT. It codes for CASSTGQTGAGELFF.

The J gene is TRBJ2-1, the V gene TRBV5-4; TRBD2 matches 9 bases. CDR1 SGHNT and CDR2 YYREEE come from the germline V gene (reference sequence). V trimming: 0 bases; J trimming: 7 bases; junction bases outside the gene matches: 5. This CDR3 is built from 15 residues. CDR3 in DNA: TGTGCCAGCAGCTTGGACAGCGGGGGGAAAAATGAGCAGTTCTTC. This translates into CASSLDSGGKNEQFF.

CDR3 amino acids: CASTPGTANYGYTF. DNA of the CDR3: TGTGCCAGCACCCCCGGGACAGCTAACTATGGCTACACCTTC. This chain connects TRBV7-2 to TRBJ1-2, with 7 nucleotides matching TRBD1. The germline V gene has CDR1 SGHTA and CDR2 FQGNSA. The V gene end was trimmed by 7 bases and the J gene end by 0 bases; junction bases not matched to a gene: 5. The CDR3 has 14 residues.